Following are 19 T cell receptor beta chains from one sample sequenced in a study of post-analysis software for immune sequencing data. Study-wide points: TRBV segments more frequent in patients than in controls numbered five and included TRBV5-6, TRBV5-1 and TRBV20-1.

For these TCRs, the target antigens are not known. Every TCR beta cDNA library bore unique molecular identifiers. Each CDR3 protein gets one entry after TCRdb re-called the PCR reads with MiXCR. Among 450,000 to 700,000 distinct CDR3 sequences listed, around 47% were seen once. Sequenced sample: blood. Every receptor here comes from a girl aged 10-17 years with multiple sclerosis.

V is TRBV5-1 and J is TRBJ2-1; 7 positions match TRBD2. V lost 1 base and J lost 7; bases outside the gene matches: 5. This CDR3 has 14 amino acids. CDR1 and CDR2 from the germline V gene are SGHRS and YFSETQ. CDR3 amino acids: CASSLLTSNNEQFF. The CDR3 region has the DNA TGCGCCAGCAGCTTGTTGACTAGCAATAATGAGCAGTTCTTC.

This clonotype was seen once. The chain is built from TRBV5-1 and TRBJ2-3; 8 nucleotides match TRBD2. Trimming removed 1 base from V and 5 bases from J; junction bases left unmatched: 6. This CDR3 region has 15 residues. The V gene's germline CDR1 is SGHRS and CDR2 YFSETQ. Here the CDR3 DNA reads TGCGCCAGCAGCTTGACGGGAGGGCCGGAAGATACGCAGTATTTT. Its protein product is CASSLTGGPEDTQYF.

In regard to this clonotype: One end of the junction does not line up with germline, which may come from a read error. The chain employs TRBV5-1 and TRBJ2-1; TRBD2 aligns across 15 bases. Germline V gives CDR1 SGHRS, CDR2 YFSETQ. The CDR3 is 14 residues long. CDR3: CASSSGLAGGERFF. The CDR3 bases are TGCGCCAGCAGCTCGGGACTAGCGGGAGGTGAGCGGTTCTTC.

The chain recombines TRBV12-3 or TRBV12-4 with TRBJ2-7; TRBD1 aligns across 7 bases. This CDR3 region has 11 residues. After removal of 6 bases from V and 10 bases from J, the junction contained 6 bases not matched to a gene. Written as DNA, the CDR3 is TGTGCCAGCAGCGGAGACAGGGTTCAGTACTTC. Translation: CASSGDRVQYF.

The V and J genes are TRBV19 and TRBJ2-5; weak D call: TRBD2 (6 bases). The J call may be mistaken, given a closer DNA end match to TRBJ2-7. CDR3 length: 13 amino acids. The germline gives CDR1 LNHDA, CDR2 SQIVND (reference sequence). The CDR3 loop reads CASSIRDSTEQYF. The CDR3 bases are TGTGCCAGTAGTATCCGGGACTCTACCGAGCAGTACTTC.

The chain links TRBV7-9 to TRBJ2-7; 7 nucleotides match TRBD1. CDR3 size: 13 residues. The germline V gene encodes CDR1 SEHNR and CDR2 FQNEAQ (reference sequence). The J segment lost 6 bases and the V segment lost 4 bases, leaving 6 bases of the junction unmatched. The CDR3 DNA follows: TGTGCCAGCAGCTCCCCCCCAGGGGGCGAGCAGTACTTC. Its protein product is CASSSPPGGEQYF. The full variable domain, rest sourced from reference TRBV7-9 and TRBJ2-7, is DTGVSQNPRHKITKRGQNVTFRCDPISEHNRLYWYRQTLGQGPEFLTYFQNEAQLEKSRLLSDRFSAERPKGSFSTLEIQRTEQGDSAMYLCASSSPPGGEQYFGPGTRLTVT.

V gene TRBV6-4 combines with J gene TRBJ2-3, with D possibly being TRBD1 (5 bases). The CDR3 spans 15 residues. Germline CDR1 and CDR2: MRHNA and SNTAGT. Deletions cut 0 bases from V and 2 bases from J, with 9 bases between. In nucleotides, the CDR3 is TGTGCCAGCAGTGACTCGACAGATGTCACAGATACGCAGTATTTT. This sequence encodes CASSDSTDVTDTQYF.

There are many counts of this clonotype. The chain recombines TRBV29-1 with TRBJ2-7, with 12 bases matching TRBD1. This CDR3 spans 16 amino acids. V was clipped by 2 bases and J by 3 bases; unmatched bases: 8. CDR1 SQVTM and CDR2 ANQGSEA come from the germline V gene. The CDR3 here is CSVEQPGTGGDYEQYF. The CDR3 DNA reads TGCAGCGTTGAACAACCCGGGACAGGGGGCGACTACGAGCAGTACTTC.

The V gene is TRBV29-1, the J gene TRBJ2-1; 7 nucleotides line up with TRBD1. This CDR3 comprises 14 residues. Losses at the gene ends were 5 bases for V and 4 bases for J; bases not matched to a gene: 8. Germline V gene data show CDR1 as SQVTM and CDR2 as ANQGSEA. CDR3 sequence: CSVRVPGQYNEQFF. CDR3 in DNA: TGCAGCGTTAGAGTCCCGGGACAGTACAATGAGCAGTTCTTC.

The chain joins TRBV6-2 or TRBV6-3 to TRBJ1-2, with 9 positions matching TRBD1. The germline V gene has CDR1 MNHEY and CDR2 SVGEGT. The CDR3 is 14 amino acids. Trimming removed 7 bases from V and 3 bases from J; junction bases left unmatched: 6. The CDR3, as DNA: TGTGCCAGCACTCGGACAGGGGCTTACTATGGCTACACCTTC. This sequence encodes CASTRTGAYYGYTF.

This chain joins TRBV12-3 or TRBV12-4 and TRBJ2-5, with 8 positions matching TRBD2. The CDR3 has 16 residues. J lost 2 bases, V lost 2 bases, and 7 bases had no gene match. CDR3 region: CASSLTGGADQETQYF. In nucleotides, the CDR3 is TGTGCCAGCAGTTTAACGGGGGGGGCAGATCAAGAGACCCAGTACTTC.

This rearrangement joins TRBV7-6 to TRBJ1-2, with D perhaps TRBD1 (6 bases). Germline lookup yields CDR1 SGHVS and CDR2 FNYEAQ. Trimming removed 5 bases from V and 6 bases from J, with 19 bases in between. This CDR3 spans 15 amino acids. CDR3 in amino acids: CASSLGRGGGDGYTF. In DNA form, the CDR3 reads TGTGCCAGCAGCCTGGGGAGAGGGGGAGGGGATGGCTACACCTTC.

This chain joins TRBV7-2 and TRBJ2-6; D might be TRBD2 (5 bases). CDR1 SGHTA and CDR2 FQGNSA come from the germline V gene. Trimming left V 8 bases short and J 4 bases short, with 9 bases between. This CDR3 region has 13 residues. For the CDR3, the DNA is TGTGCCAGCGCGCGGGCCGGGGCCAACGTCCTGACTTTC. Encoded protein: CASARAGANVLTF.

The chain employs TRBV4-1 and TRBJ1-2; D possibly corresponds to TRBD1 (5 bases). Per the germline V gene, CDR1 is MGHRA and CDR2 is YSYEKL. The CDR3 totals 15 residues. The V and J ends lost 4 bases and 2 bases respectively, with 14 bases between them. CDR3 region: CASSRQGTGNYGYTF. The CDR3 nucleotides are TGCGCCAGCAGCCGTCAGGGTACGGGGAACTATGGCTACACCTTC.

The chain recombines TRBV29-1 with TRBJ2-7; D is possibly TRBD1 (5 bases). Germline lookup yields CDR1 SQVTM and CDR2 ANQGSEA. Deletions cut 3 bases from V and 4 bases from J, with 13 bases between. This CDR3 comprises 13 residues. The CDR3 DNA is TGCAGCGTTGAGACCCCCAGGGCTTACGAGCAGTACTTC. As protein: CSVETPRAYEQYF.

The chain employs TRBV4-1 and TRBJ1-2; perhaps TRBD1 as D (5 bases). Between the trimmed V and J ends, which lost 0 bases and 13 bases, there was a span of 18 bases. The CDR3 runs to 14 residues. Germline CDR1 MGHRA, CDR2 YSYEKL. DNA for the CDR3: TGCGCCAGCAGCCAAGATCGGGACCGCCTATCAAGCACCTTC. Residues: CASSQDRDRLSSTF.

The CDR3 spells CASSVEDRCTDTQYF. DNA for the CDR3: TGTGCCAGCAGCGTAGAGGACAGGTGCACAGATACGCAGTATTTT. The J gene is TRBJ2-3, the V gene TRBV9, with TRBD1 matching 7 bases. The CDR3 loop spans 15 amino acids. Germline CDR1 SGDLS, CDR2 YYNGEE. V was pared by 0 bases and J by 1 base, with 2 bases of the junction left unmatched.

The chain combines TRBV12-3 or TRBV12-4 with TRBJ2-3, with 7 bases matching TRBD2. The CDR3 consists of 15 residues. V lost 0 bases and J lost 8; bases outside the gene matches: 8. CDR3 in DNA: TGTGCCAGCAGTTTAGCCCCACTAGCGAGAGGTACGCAGTATTTT. Translation: CASSLAPLARGTQYF.

This clonotype was recorded many times. The chain uses TRBV6-4 and TRBJ2-3; the match to TRBD1 covers 9 bases. After removal of 0 bases from V and 6 bases from J, the junction contained 4 bases not matched to a gene. This CDR3 has 15 amino acids. Germline lookup yields CDR1 MRHNA and CDR2 SNTAGT. CDR3 DNA: TGTGCCAGCAGTGACTCGGGACAGGGATCCGATACGCAGTATTTT. Amino acid sequence: CASSDSGQGSDTQYF.